This T cell receptor (beta chain) was captured by sequencing in a study of shared clonotypes between healthy human individuals. Study outcomes and limitations: Apart from blood, nothing was sampled; tissue repertoires likely differ. Sharing across four donors was seen in 4% to 5.5% of naive CD4 clonotypes.

The CDR3 covers 16 residues. The V and J ends lost 2 bases and 7 bases, in that order; junction bases with no gene match: 10. Germline lookup yields CDR1 SEHNR and CDR2 FQNEAQ (reference sequence). As for this clone: Its antigen is unknown.

The table came from immunoSEQ multiplex PCR; TCRdb's copy has only in-frame clones and leaves some out. The data show around 510,000 clones, 95% to 97% seen once. The receptor comes from a woman younger than 45 in good health. V is TRBV7-9 and J is TRBJ2-1; 8 nucleotides align to TRBD2. The specimen sequenced was naive CD4+ T cells sorted from blood. Subset meaning: CD45RA+ positively selected. The CDR3 spells CASSLKGSGSRNEQFF. CDR3 nucleotide sequence: TGTGCCAGCAGCTTAAAAGGAAGCGGGAGTCGGAATGAGCAGTTCTTC.